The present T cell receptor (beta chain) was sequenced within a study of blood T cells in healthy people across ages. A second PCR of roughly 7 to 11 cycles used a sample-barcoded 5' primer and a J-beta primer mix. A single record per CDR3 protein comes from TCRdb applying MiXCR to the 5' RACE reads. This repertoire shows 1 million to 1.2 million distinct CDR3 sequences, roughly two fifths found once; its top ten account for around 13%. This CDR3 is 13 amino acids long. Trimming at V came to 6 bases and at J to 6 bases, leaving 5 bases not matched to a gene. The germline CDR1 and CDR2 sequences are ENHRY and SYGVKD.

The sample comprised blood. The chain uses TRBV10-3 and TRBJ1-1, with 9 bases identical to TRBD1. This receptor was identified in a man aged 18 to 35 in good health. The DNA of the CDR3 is TGTGCCATCAGGACAGGGGGTAAGTCTGAAGCTTTCTTT. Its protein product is CAIRTGGKSEAFF.